This passage covers 24 T cell receptor beta chains from one sample sequenced in a study of blood T cell repertoires in COVID-19. Clones were read by immunoSEQ multiplex PCR, and TCRdb kept only the in-frame ones, dropping some. The sample has some 260,000 clones, roughly 86% seen once. The sequencing sample was made of peripheral blood. The receptor source for this set is a woman in her twenties or thirties with acute or convalescent COVID-19.

The sample holds a few counts of this clone. The V and J genes are TRBV5-8 and TRBJ2-1; 12 bases agree with TRBD2. This CDR3 region has 16 residues. Germline CDR1 SGHTS, CDR2 YDEGEE. V trimming: 3 bases; J trimming: 3 bases; junction bases outside the gene matches: 4. The DNA for the CDR3 is TGTGCCAGCAGCTATGGACTAGCGGGAAGCTACAATGAGCAGTTCTTC. It is translated as CASSYGLAGSYNEQFF.

There are a few counts of this clone. This chain connects TRBV25-1 to TRBJ2-2, with TRBD1 as a possible D gene (6 bases). Germline V lookup: CDR1 MGHDK, CDR2 SYGVNS. V dropped 1 base and J dropped 4 bases, with 10 bases sitting between them. The CDR3 runs to 15 residues. CDR3 in DNA: TGTGCCAGCAGTGAATCATCCAGGGGCACCGGGGAGCTGTTTTTT. The encoded protein is CASSESSRGTGELFF. Drawing the rest from reference TRBV25-1 and TRBJ2-2, the complete variable domain is EADIYQTPRYLVIGTGKKITLECSQTMGHDKMYWYQQDPGMELHLIHYSYGVNSTEKGDLSSESTVSRIRTEHFPLTLESARPSHTSQYLCASSESSRGTGELFFGEGSRLTVL.

The genes are TRBV19 and TRBJ1-2, with TRBD1 as a possible D gene (5 bases). The CDR3 consists of 15 residues. Germline CDR1 is LNHDA and CDR2 is SQIVND (reference sequence). Trimming removed 4 bases from V and 4 bases from J, with 16 bases in between. The CDR3 loop reads CASSTSPWGGYGYTF. The CDR3 DNA sequence: TGTGCCAGTAGTACATCCCCGTGGGGGGGCTATGGCTACACCTTC.

The V and J genes are TRBV6-2 or TRBV6-3 and TRBJ2-1, with 13 nucleotides matching TRBD2. Germline CDR1 MNHEY, CDR2 SVGEGT. V dropped 4 bases and J dropped 9; count of bases not matched to a gene: 9. This CDR3 has 16 amino acids. CDR3 region: CASSLTGTSGEGEQFF. The CDR3 nucleotides read TGTGCCAGCAGTTTAACCGGGACTAGCGGGGAGGGTGAGCAGTTCTTC.

V usage is TRBV4-1 and J usage is TRBJ1-3; D possibly corresponds to TRBD1 (5 bases). The CDR3 has 16 residues. The ends were cut back, 5 bases at V and 3 bases at J, with 17 bases in the middle. Germline V lookup: CDR1 MGHRA, CDR2 YSYEKL. CDR3 sequence (DNA): TGCGCCAGCAGCTCTTCGGACGGGGGGGTTGGAAACACCATATATTTT. Its protein product is CASSSSDGGVGNTIYF.

The CDR3 bases are TGTGCCAGCAGTCCCGACCCACTAGCTACCGGGGAGACCCAGTACTTC. Amino acids: CASSPDPLATGETQYF. The genes are TRBV27 and TRBJ2-5, with a weak D call TRBD2 (6 bases). Trimming left V 5 bases short and J 5 bases short, with 21 bases between. Germline loops: CDR1 MNHEY, CDR2 SMNVEV (reference sequence). The CDR3 covers 16 residues.

This clone was observed a single time. The chain recombines TRBV29-1 with TRBJ1-2; the match to TRBD1 covers 12 bases. In germline, CDR1 is SQVTM, CDR2 ANQGSEA. With V trimmed by 4 bases and J by 3 bases, 9 bases remained unmatched. The CDR3 contains 16 residues. DNA for the CDR3: TGCAGCGTTGCAGTCGGGACAGGGGGCATATACTATGGCTACACCTTC. Translating it yields CSVAVGTGGIYYGYTF.

This clone was seen more than once but under ten times. The chain combines TRBV7-2 with TRBJ2-5; 8 nucleotides line up with TRBD2. Germline V gives CDR1 SGHTA, CDR2 FQGNSA. Losses at the gene ends were 6 bases for V and 5 bases for J; bases not matched to a gene: 14. This CDR3 has 16 amino acids. CDR3 sequence reads: CASRSSGMVRTETQYF. The CDR3 nucleotides are TGTGCCAGCAGAAGTAGCGGGATGGTCAGGACCGAGACCCAGTACTTC.

A single count supports this clone. The rearrangement uses TRBV5-4 and TRBJ2-7, with 7 bases that match TRBD1. With 0 bases clipped from V and 5 bases from J, the junction kept 8 bases outside the gene matches. This CDR3 contains 15 residues. In germline, CDR1 is SGHNT, CDR2 YYREEE (reference sequence). Written as DNA, the CDR3 is TGTGCCAGCAGCTTGGCGGGACAGAGACTTCACGAGCAGTACTTC. Residues: CASSLAGQRLHEQYF.

The gene calls are TRBV27 and TRBJ1-1; D gene ambiguous. CDR3 size: 13 residues. The germline V gene has CDR1 MNHEY and CDR2 SMNVEV (reference sequence). V was clipped by 5 bases and J by 1 base, with 8 bases between them. CDR3 sequence (DNA): TGTGCCAGCAGTACACCAAAGAACACTGAAGCTTTCTTT. Its protein product is CASSTPKNTEAFF.

The chain uses TRBV5-1 and TRBJ2-1; TRBD1 matches 11 bases. Germline V lookup: CDR1 SGHRS, CDR2 YFSETQ. The CDR3 extends over 15 amino acids. Trimming cost V 2 bases and J 10 bases; bases outside gene matches: 8. CDR3 residues: CASSFPGQGDFEQFF. CDR3 coding DNA: TGCGCCAGCAGCTTCCCGGGACAGGGGGATTTCGAGCAGTTCTTC.

The rearrangement uses TRBV5-6 and TRBJ2-1; a weak D match, TRBD2 (5 bases). The CDR3 sequence is 17 residues long. CDR1 and CDR2 from the germline V gene are SGHDT and YYEEEE. Trimming stripped 4 bases from V and 2 bases from J, with 19 bases between. The CDR3, as DNA: TGTGCCAGCAGCCCACTAGGCCGCCGAGTCACCTACAATGAGCAGTTCTTC. This gives the protein CASSPLGRRVTYNEQFF.

The V call is TRBV29-1, the J call TRBJ1-1; 8 bases are shared with TRBD1. Unmatched junction bases numbered 2, after V lost 7 bases and J lost 1 base. Germline CDR1 and CDR2: SQVTM and ANQGSEA. CDR3 length: 12 amino acids. The CDR3 DNA reads as TGCAGCGGAGGACAGGGGAACACTGAAGCTTTCTTT. Protein sequence: CSGGQGNTEAFF.

This chain uses TRBV11-2 with TRBJ1-4; D gene uncertain. This CDR3 region has 15 residues. V lost 1 base, J lost 3 bases, and 9 bases lay in between. Germline V gene lookup returns CDR1 SGHAT and CDR2 FQNNGV. CDR3 residues: CASSLGSTPNEKLFF. The CDR3 DNA is TGTGCCAGCAGCTTAGGATCTACTCCTAATGAAAAACTGTTTTTT.

The chain links TRBV4-2 to TRBJ2-2; possibly TRBD1 for D (5 bases). The CDR3 runs to 14 residues. The V gene's germline CDR1 is LGHNA and CDR2 YNFKEQ. V was pared by 7 bases and J by 3 bases, with 12 bases between. CDR3 nucleotides: TGTGCCAGCATTCCTGACAGCTACACCGGGGAGCTGTTTTTT. Encoded protein: CASIPDSYTGELFF.

The rearrangement links TRBV12-5 to TRBJ2-3; 7 nucleotides match TRBD2. Germline V lookup: CDR1 LGHNT, CDR2 FRNRAP. This CDR3 is built from 14 residues. Trimming took 5 bases from V and 4 from J; bases not matched to a gene: 6. The CDR3 loop reads CASGQGLAADTQYF. The CDR3 bases are TGTGCTAGTGGTCAGGGTCTAGCGGCAGATACGCAGTATTTT.

This clone came up a few times. The genes are TRBV9 and TRBJ2-1; D not resolved. Germline CDR1 reads SGDLS; CDR2 reads YYNGEE. The CDR3 sequence is 11 residues long. Trimming removed 1 base from V and 10 bases from J, with 6 bases in between. The DNA of the CDR3 is TGTGCCAGCAGCGTAAGTCAGGAGCAGTTCTTC. This encodes CASSVSQEQFF.

The chain has TRBV27 and TRBJ1-1; D possibly corresponds to TRBD1 (6 bases). The CDR3 consists of 15 residues. Trimming took off 6 bases at V and 3 bases at J, with 17 bases between the two ends. Germline-derived CDR1 and CDR2 are MNHEY and SMNVEV (reference sequence). DNA of the CDR3: TGTGCCAGCAGCCGGGCCAGGGGCTCGTACACTGAAGCTTTCTTT. Translated, it gives CASSRARGSYTEAFF.

The CDR3 sequence: CASSPEGQGDEKLFF. The CDR3, as DNA: TGTGCCAGCAGCCCGGAGGGACAGGGGGACGAAAAACTGTTTTTT. The J gene is TRBJ1-4, the V gene TRBV9; TRBD1 aligns across 11 bases. Germline V gives CDR1 SGDLS, CDR2 YYNGEE. There are 15 residues in the CDR3. After removal of 4 bases from V and 8 bases from J, the junction contained 7 bases not matched to a gene.

The J gene is TRBJ2-3, the V gene TRBV10-3; the D gene is possibly TRBD1 (5 bases). Trimming took off 6 bases at V and 3 bases at J, with 10 bases between the two ends. The germline V gene has CDR1 ENHRY and CDR2 SYGVKD. This CDR3 is 13 amino acids long. The CDR3 bases are TGTGCCATCAGGCCCCAGGGTACAGATACGCAGTATTTT. It specifies CAIRPQGTDTQYF.

The gene calls are TRBV10-1 and TRBJ2-7; 10 bases are a match to TRBD1. CDR3 size: 16 residues. The junction had 7 bases not matched to a gene; V was cut back by 4 bases and J by 1 base. Germline V gene lookup returns CDR1 WNHNN and CDR2 SYGVQD (reference sequence). CDR3 residues: CASSGGGGQGSYEQYF. CDR3 coding DNA: TGCGCCAGCAGTGGGGGCGGGGGACAGGGGTCCTACGAGCAGTACTTC.

The chain couples TRBV19 to TRBJ1-1, with 7 bases identical to TRBD1. Trimming cost V 3 bases and J 6 bases; bases outside gene matches: 7. This CDR3 has 14 residues. The germline V gene encodes CDR1 LNHDA and CDR2 SQIVND (reference sequence). CDR3 residues: CASSMGTDHAEAFF. The CDR3 coding sequence is TGTGCCAGTAGTATGGGGACAGATCACGCTGAAGCTTTCTTT.

Here the CDR3 DNA reads TGTGCCAGCAGTTGGAGCAATGAGCAGTTCTTC. It translates to CASSWSNEQFF. The chain carries TRBV7-9 and TRBJ2-1; unclear D gene. The CDR3 is 11 amino acids. Trimming stripped 6 bases from V and 6 bases from J, with 6 bases between. Per the germline V gene, CDR1 is SEHNR and CDR2 is FQNEAQ (reference sequence).

This chain joins TRBV25-1 and TRBJ2-5, with TRBD1 identical over 10 bases. This CDR3 region has 16 residues. Germline V gene lookup returns CDR1 MGHDK and CDR2 SYGVNS. The J segment lost 5 bases and the V segment lost 4 bases, leaving 10 bases of the junction unmatched. The CDR3: CASSVGTGVLGETQYF. In DNA, the CDR3 is TGTGCCAGCAGTGTCGGGACAGGGGTATTGGGGGAGACCCAGTACTTC. Drawing the rest from reference TRBV25-1 and TRBJ2-5, the complete variable domain is EADIYQTPRYLVIGTGKKITLECSQTMGHDKMYWYQQDPGMELHLIHYSYGVNSTEKGDLSSESTVSRIRTEHFPLTLESARPSHTSQYLCASSVGTGVLGETQYFGPGTRLLVL.